A single sample gave rise to the 10 T cell receptor beta chains below, sequenced in a study of early T cells in non-severe SARS-CoV-2 infection. TCRdb independently ran MiXCR on the 5' RACE reads; one entry per CDR3 protein. The sample lists tens of thousands of distinct CDR3 sequences, roughly an eighth seen once, with around 16% in the top ten. The material sequenced was whole blood. The receptors here all came from an adult who was a healthcare worker with PCR-confirmed SARS-CoV-2 infection or an uninfected control (not recorded which).

This clonotype was observed a few times. J is TRBJ2-5 and V is TRBV4-3, with D uncertain. V was trimmed by 0 bases and J by 9 bases, leaving 11 bases between them. This CDR3 comprises 13 residues. CDR1 and CDR2 from the germline V gene are LGHNA and YSLEER. The CDR3: CASSQEVGMAQYF. The CDR3, as DNA: TGCGCCAGCAGCCAAGAGGTGGGGATGGCCCAGTACTTC.

The table lists this clonotype with a few counts. V usage is TRBV4-1 and J usage is TRBJ1-2; TRBD1 is a possible D gene (6 bases). Germline CDR1 MGHRA, CDR2 YSYEKL. The CDR3 has 15 amino acids. V lost 0 bases and J lost 5, with 13 bases in between. The DNA of the CDR3 is TGCGCCAGCAGCCAAGATGCGGGGACAACATATGGCTACACCTTC. It specifies CASSQDAGTTYGYTF.

The CDR3 DNA follows: TGCGCCAGCAGCCGTAGCGGAAGCTCCTACGAGCAGTACTTC. This gives the protein CASSRSGSSYEQYF. The chain joins TRBV5-1 to TRBJ2-7; D perhaps matches TRBD2 (6 bases). The CDR3 contains 14 residues. Trimming pared 4 bases from V and 0 bases from J, leaving 11 bases between. From germline, CDR1 is SGHRS and CDR2 YFSETQ.

This clonotype has ten or more counts. V is TRBV2 and J is TRBJ2-1; a possible D gene is TRBD2 (5 bases). V was clipped by 7 bases and J by 5 bases, with 12 bases between them. From germline, CDR1 is SNHLY and CDR2 FYNNEI. The length of the CDR3 is 13 residues. The CDR3 reads CASIGGADNEQFF. The CDR3, as DNA: TGTGCCAGCATCGGCGGAGCGGACAATGAGCAGTTCTTC.

This clonotype showed up many times. This chain joins TRBV12-3 or TRBV12-4 and TRBJ2-7; no firm D call. The CDR3 sequence is 14 residues long. V dropped 6 bases and J dropped 1 base, with 13 bases sitting between them. The CDR3 reads CASSRNLGSYEQYF. The CDR3 DNA reads TGTGCCAGCAGCCGCAATTTGGGGTCCTACGAGCAGTACTTC.

The chain carries TRBV12-3 or TRBV12-4 and TRBJ1-4; D remains unclear. The CDR3 sequence is 13 residues long. Between the trimmed V and J ends, which lost 4 bases and 8 bases, there was a span of 11 bases. This chain's CDR3 is CASSWAGWEKLFF. CDR3 sequence (DNA): TGTGCCAGCAGTTGGGCTGGTTGGGAAAAACTGTTTTTT.

The V call is TRBV11-3, the J call TRBJ2-1, with 7 bases matching TRBD1. CDR3 length: 16 amino acids. Germline V lookup: CDR1 SGHNT, CDR2 YENEEA. Trimming took 2 bases from V and 7 from J; bases not matched to a gene: 11. The CDR3 loop reads CASSLPRTGDRNEQFF. The CDR3 DNA reads as TGTGCCAGCAGCTTACCCCGGACAGGCGATAGGAATGAGCAGTTCTTC.

The chain carries TRBV7-3 and TRBJ2-3, with 7 positions matching TRBD2. The junction had 13 bases not matched to a gene; V was cut back by 8 bases and J by 8 bases. Per germline, CDR1 SGHTA and CDR2 FQGTGA. The CDR3 is 14 residues long. The CDR3 DNA is TGTGCCAGCGGAGGCGGGAGTGTCGGAGGTACGCAGTATTTT. Protein: CASGGGSVGGTQYF.

The J gene is TRBJ1-3, the V gene TRBV14, with unresolved D. Germline V gene sequence: CDR1 SGHDN, CDR2 FVKESK. This CDR3 region has 13 residues. Trimming shortened V by 3 bases and J by 3 bases, and 6 bases separated the two germline ends. CDR3: CASSQASGNTIYF. The CDR3 DNA reads TGTGCCAGCAGCCAGGCCAGTGGAAACACCATATATTTT.

This clonotype appeared many times. V is TRBV20-1 and J is TRBJ1-1; D uncertain. From germline, CDR1 is DFQATT and CDR2 SNEGSKA (reference sequence). The CDR3 sequence is 13 residues long. Between the trimmed V and J ends, which lost 0 bases and 5 bases, there was a span of 10 bases. CDR3 sequence: CSARDQGLTEAFF. The CDR3 DNA is TGCAGTGCTAGAGATCAAGGGTTAACTGAAGCTTTCTTT.